The present T cell receptor beta chain was sequenced within a study of T cells in Graves' hyperthyroidism and ophthalmopathy. The TCR beta CDR3 regions underwent amplification using RNA transcripts as the source. A set of HTBI primers served as the primers for a first-round RT-PCR of the TCR CDR3. TCRdb processed the multiplex PCR reads anew with MiXCR; each CDR3 protein has one entry. The sample carries about 840,000 distinct CDR3 sequences, 38% recorded once. This sample holds PBMCs from around 9.9 ml fresh peripheral blood. This clonotype was seen more than once but under ten times. Its matching antigen is unknown. From germline, CDR1 is SGHNT and CDR2 YYREEE (reference sequence). The CDR3 is 16 residues long. The ends were cut back, 2 bases at V and 5 bases at J, with 16 bases in the middle. Points from the study as a whole: Blood samples included most of the expanded thyroid clonotypes exceeding 0.001.

Sequences were obtained from blood. This receptor was identified in a man younger than 35 with Graves' hyperthyroidism. V and J are TRBV5-4 and TRBJ2-2; perhaps TRBD2 as D (5 bases). The CDR3 here is CASSFLAASGTGELFF. The DNA for the CDR3 is TGTGCCAGCAGCTTTTTGGCAGCGTCGGGGACCGGGGAGCTGTTTTTT.